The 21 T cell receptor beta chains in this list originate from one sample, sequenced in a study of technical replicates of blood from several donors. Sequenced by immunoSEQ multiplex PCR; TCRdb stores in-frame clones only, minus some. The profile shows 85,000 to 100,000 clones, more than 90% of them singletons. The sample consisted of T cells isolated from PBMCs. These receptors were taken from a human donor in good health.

The CDR3 spells CASSPKMREQYF. CDR3 nucleotides: TGTGCCAGCTCACCGAAGATGAGGGAGCAGTACTTC. The chain carries TRBV18 and TRBJ2-7; D is uncertain. The V gene lost 3 bases and the J gene lost 7 bases, with 10 bases spanning the gap. This CDR3 is built from 12 residues. The germline V gene encodes CDR1 KGHSH and CDR2 LQKENI.

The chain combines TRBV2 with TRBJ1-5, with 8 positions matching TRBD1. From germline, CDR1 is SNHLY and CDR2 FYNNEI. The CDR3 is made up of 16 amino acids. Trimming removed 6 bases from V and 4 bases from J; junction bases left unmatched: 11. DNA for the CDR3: TGTGCCAGCAGACACCCGGGACAGGAACCGAATCAGCCCCAGCATTTT. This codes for CASRHPGQEPNQPQHF. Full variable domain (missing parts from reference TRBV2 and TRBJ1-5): EPEVTQTPSHQVTQMGQEVILRCVPISNHLYFYWYRQILGQKVEFLVSFYNNEISEKSEIFDDQFSVERPDGSNFTLKIRSTKLEDSAMYFCASRHPGQEPNQPQHFGDGTRLSIL.

As DNA, the CDR3 is TGTGCCACCAGCAGAGACAGGGGCCACGAGCAGTACTTC. Its protein is CATSRDRGHEQYF. This chain uses TRBV15 with TRBJ2-7, with TRBD1 as a possible D gene (6 bases). Between the trimmed V and J ends, which lost 0 bases and 5 bases, there was a span of 8 bases. Per the germline V gene, CDR1 is LNHNV and CDR2 is YYDKDF (reference sequence). This CDR3 is 13 amino acids long.

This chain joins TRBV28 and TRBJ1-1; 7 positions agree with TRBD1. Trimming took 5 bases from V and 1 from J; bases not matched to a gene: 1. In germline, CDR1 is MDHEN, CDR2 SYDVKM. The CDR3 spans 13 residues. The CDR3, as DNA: TGTGCCAGCAGTAGGACAGGGAACACTGAAGCTTTCTTT. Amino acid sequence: CASSRTGNTEAFF. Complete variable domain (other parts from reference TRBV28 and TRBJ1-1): DVKVTQSSRYLVKRTGEKVFLECVQDMDHENMFWYRQDPGLGLRLIYFSYDVKMKEKGDIPEGYSVSREKKERFSLILESASTNQTSMYLCASSRTGNTEAFFGQGTRLTVV.

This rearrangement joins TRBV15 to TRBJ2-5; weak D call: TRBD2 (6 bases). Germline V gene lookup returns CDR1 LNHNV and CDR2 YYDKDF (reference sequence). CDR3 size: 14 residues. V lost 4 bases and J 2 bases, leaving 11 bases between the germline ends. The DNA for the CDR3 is TGTGCCACCAGCAAGGGACTCCAACAAGAGACCCAGTACTTC. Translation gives CATSKGLQQETQYF.

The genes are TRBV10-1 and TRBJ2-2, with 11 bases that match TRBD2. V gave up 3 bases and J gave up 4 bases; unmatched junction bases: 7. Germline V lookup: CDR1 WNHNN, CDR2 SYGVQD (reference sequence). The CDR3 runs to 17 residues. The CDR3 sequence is CASSESGLAGITGELFF. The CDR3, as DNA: TGCGCCAGCAGTGAATCAGGACTAGCGGGCATCACCGGGGAGCTGTTTTTT.

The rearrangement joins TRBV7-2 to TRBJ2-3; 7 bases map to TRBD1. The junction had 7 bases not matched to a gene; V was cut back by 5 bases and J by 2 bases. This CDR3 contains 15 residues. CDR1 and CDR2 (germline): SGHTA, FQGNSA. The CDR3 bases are TGTGCCAGCAGCCCCTGGGACAGATTCACAGATACGCAGTATTTT. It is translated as CASSPWDRFTDTQYF.

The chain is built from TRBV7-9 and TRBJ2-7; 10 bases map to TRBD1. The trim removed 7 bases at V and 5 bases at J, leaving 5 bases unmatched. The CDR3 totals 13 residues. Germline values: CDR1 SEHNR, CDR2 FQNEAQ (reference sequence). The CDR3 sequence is CASMGTGDNEQYF. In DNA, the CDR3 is TGTGCCAGCATGGGGACAGGGGACAACGAGCAGTACTTC.

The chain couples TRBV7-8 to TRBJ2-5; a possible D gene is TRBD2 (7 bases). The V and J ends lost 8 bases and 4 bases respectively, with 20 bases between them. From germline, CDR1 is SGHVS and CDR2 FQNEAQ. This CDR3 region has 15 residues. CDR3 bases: TGTGCCAGCTTAGGGGGGGCAGGGGCGGGAGAGACCCAGTACTTC. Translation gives CASLGGAGAGETQYF.

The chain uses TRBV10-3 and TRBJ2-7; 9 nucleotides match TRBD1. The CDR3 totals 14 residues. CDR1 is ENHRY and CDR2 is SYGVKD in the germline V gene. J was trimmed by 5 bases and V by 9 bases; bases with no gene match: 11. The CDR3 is CAIRPTGGTHEQYF. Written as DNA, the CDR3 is TGTGCCATTCGGCCGACAGGGGGGACCCACGAGCAGTACTTC.

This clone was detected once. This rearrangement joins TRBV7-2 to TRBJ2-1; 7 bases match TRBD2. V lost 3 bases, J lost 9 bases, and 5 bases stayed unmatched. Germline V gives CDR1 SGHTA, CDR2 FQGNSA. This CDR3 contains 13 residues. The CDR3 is CASSFTSVGEQFF. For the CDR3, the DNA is TGTGCCAGCAGCTTTACTAGCGTGGGTGAGCAGTTCTTC.

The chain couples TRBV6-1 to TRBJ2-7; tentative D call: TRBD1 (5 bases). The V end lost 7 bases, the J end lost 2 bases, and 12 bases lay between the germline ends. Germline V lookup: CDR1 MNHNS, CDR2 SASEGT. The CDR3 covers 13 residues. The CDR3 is CASIPPRAYEQYF. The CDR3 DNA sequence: TGTGCCAGCATACCCCCCAGGGCCTACGAGCAGTACTTC.

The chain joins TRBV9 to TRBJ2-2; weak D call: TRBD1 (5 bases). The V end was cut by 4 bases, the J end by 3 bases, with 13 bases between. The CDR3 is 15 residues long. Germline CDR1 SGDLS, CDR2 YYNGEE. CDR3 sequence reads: CASSLGLRDTGELFF. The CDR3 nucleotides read TGTGCCAGCAGCTTAGGCCTCAGGGACACCGGGGAGCTGTTTTTT. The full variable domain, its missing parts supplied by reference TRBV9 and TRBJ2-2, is DSGVTQTPKHLITATGQRVTLRCSPRSGDLSVYWYQQSLDQGLQFLIQYYNGEERAKGNILERFSAQQFPDLHSELNLSSLELGDSALYFCASSLGLRDTGELFFGEGSRLTVL.

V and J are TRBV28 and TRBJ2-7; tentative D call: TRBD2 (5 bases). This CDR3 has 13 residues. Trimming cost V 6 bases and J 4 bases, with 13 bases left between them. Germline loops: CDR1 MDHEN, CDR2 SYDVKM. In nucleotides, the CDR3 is TGTGCCAGCAGCGGGATTATGGTATACGAGCAGTACTTC. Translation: CASSGIMVYEQYF. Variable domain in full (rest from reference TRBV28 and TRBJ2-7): DVKVTQSSRYLVKRTGEKVFLECVQDMDHENMFWYRQDPGLGLRLIYFSYDVKMKEKGDIPEGYSVSREKKERFSLILESASTNQTSMYLCASSGIMVYEQYFGPGTRLTVT.

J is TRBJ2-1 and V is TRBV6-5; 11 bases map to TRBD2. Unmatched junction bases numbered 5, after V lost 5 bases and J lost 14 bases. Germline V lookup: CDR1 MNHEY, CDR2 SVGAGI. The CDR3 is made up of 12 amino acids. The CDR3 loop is CASSRDSGGEFF. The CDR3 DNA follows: TGTGCCAGCAGTAGGGATAGCGGGGGGGAGTTCTTC.

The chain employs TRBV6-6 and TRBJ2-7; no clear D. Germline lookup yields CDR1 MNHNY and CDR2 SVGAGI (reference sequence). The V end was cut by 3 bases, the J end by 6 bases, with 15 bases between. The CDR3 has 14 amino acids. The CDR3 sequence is CASSYWPPATEQYF. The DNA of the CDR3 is TGTGCCAGCAGTTATTGGCCCCCAGCGACCGAGCAGTACTTC.

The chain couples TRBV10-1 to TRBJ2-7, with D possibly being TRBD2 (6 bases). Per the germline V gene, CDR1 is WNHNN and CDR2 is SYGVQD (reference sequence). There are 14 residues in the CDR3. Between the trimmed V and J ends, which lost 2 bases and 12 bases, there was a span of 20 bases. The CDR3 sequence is CASSEGGLAGAGYF. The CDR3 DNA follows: TGCGCCAGCAGTGAGGGAGGGTTGGCAGGCGCGGGGTACTTC.

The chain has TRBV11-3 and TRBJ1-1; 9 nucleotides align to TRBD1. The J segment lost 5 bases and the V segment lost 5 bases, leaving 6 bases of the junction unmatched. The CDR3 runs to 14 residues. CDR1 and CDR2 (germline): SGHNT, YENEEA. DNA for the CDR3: TGTGCCAGCAGCCCTCGACAGGGGGGGACTGAAGCTTTCTTT. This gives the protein CASSPRQGGTEAFF. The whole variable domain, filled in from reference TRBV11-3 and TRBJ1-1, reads EAGVVQSPRYKIIEKKQPVAFWCNPISGHNTLYWYLQNLGQGPELLIRYENEEAVDDSQLPKDRFSAERLKGVDSTLKIQPAELGDSAVYLCASSPRQGGTEAFFGQGTRLTVV.

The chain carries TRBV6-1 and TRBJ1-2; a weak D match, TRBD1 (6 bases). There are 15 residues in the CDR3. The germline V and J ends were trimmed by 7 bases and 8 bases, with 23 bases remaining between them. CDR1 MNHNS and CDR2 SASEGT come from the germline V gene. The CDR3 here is CASNSGQFTAGGYTF. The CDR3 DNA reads TGTGCCAGCAATTCAGGACAGTTCACGGCCGGCGGCTACACCTTC.

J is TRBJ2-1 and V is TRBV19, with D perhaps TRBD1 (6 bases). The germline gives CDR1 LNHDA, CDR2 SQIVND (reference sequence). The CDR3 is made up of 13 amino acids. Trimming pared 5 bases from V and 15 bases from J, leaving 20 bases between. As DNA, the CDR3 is TGTGCCAGTAGTTTGGGCGTCCAGGGGCAGGGGTTCTTC. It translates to CASSLGVQGQGFF.

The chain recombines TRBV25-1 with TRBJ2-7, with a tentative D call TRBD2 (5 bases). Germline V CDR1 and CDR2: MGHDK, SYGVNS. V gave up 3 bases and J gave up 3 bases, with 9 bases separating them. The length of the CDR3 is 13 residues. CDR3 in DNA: TGTGCCAGCAGTGAGGGAGACGGCTACGAGCAGTACTTC. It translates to CASSEGDGYEQYF.